One sample yielded the 24 T cell receptor beta chains listed below, sequenced in a study of shared clonotypes between healthy human individuals. Sequencing was performed with immunoSEQ multiplex PCR; in TCRdb, only in-frame clones are kept and a portion is missing. The data show hundreds of thousands of clones, around 75% seen once. The sample taken for sequencing was PBMCs. These receptors were collected from a woman in her 40s in good health. Some clones in this sample may be carry-over from other donors' samples.

This chain connects TRBV28 to TRBJ1-5; D is possibly TRBD1 (6 bases). V was clipped by 8 bases and J by 7 bases, with 18 bases between them. Germline V gene data show CDR1 as MDHEN and CDR2 as SYDVKM. CDR3 length: 14 residues. CDR3 loop: CASHGGGAGQPQHF. In nucleotides, the CDR3 is TGTGCCAGCCATGGCGGGGGCGCCGGGCAGCCCCAGCATTTT.

The CDR3, as DNA: TGTGCCAGCAGTGGCTGGAGGGTTCACAATGAGCAGTTCTTC. Protein: CASSGWRVHNEQFF. This chain joins TRBV6-1 and TRBJ2-1; possibly TRBD2 for D (6 bases). The CDR3 runs 14 residues. V shed 4 bases and J shed 5 bases, with 12 bases lying between them. The germline gives CDR1 MNHNS, CDR2 SASEGT.

This sequence joins TRBV7-2 and TRBJ2-7; TRBD2 matches 11 bases. V trimming: 5 bases; J trimming: 4 bases; junction bases outside the gene matches: 7. The CDR3 length is 15 residues. CDR1 and CDR2 from the germline V gene are SGHTA and FQGNSA. CDR3 in amino acids: CASSITSGGSYEQYF. DNA for the CDR3: TGTGCCAGCAGCATAACTAGCGGGGGCAGTTACGAGCAGTACTTC. Full variable domain (rest looked up from reference TRBV7-2 and TRBJ2-7): GAGVSQSPSNKVTEKGKDVELRCDPISGHTALYWYRQSLGQGLEFLIYFQGNSAPDKSGLPSDRFSAERTGGSVSTLTIQRTQQEDSAVYLCASSITSGGSYEQYFGPGTRLTVT.

The chain joins TRBV9 to TRBJ2-1, with D perhaps TRBD2 (6 bases). Germline loops: CDR1 SGDLS, CDR2 YYNGEE. Trimming removed 0 bases from V and 0 bases from J, with 13 bases in between. This CDR3 spans 17 amino acids. DNA for the CDR3: TGTGCCAGCAGCGTAGAAATTAGCGGAATCTCCTACAATGAGCAGTTCTTC. Amino acids: CASSVEISGISYNEQFF. Full variable domain (outside the CDR3, taken from reference TRBV9 and TRBJ2-1): DSGVTQTPKHLITATGQRVTLRCSPRSGDLSVYWYQQSLDQGLQFLIQYYNGEERAKGNILERFSAQQFPDLHSELNLSSLELGDSALYFCASSVEISGISYNEQFFGPGTRLTVL.

The chain employs TRBV6-5 and TRBJ2-7; 11 positions match TRBD1. The DNA end favors TRBJ2-5, so the J call may be wrong. The germline gives CDR1 MNHEY, CDR2 SVGAGI. This CDR3 contains 15 residues. CDR3 in DNA: TGTGCCAGCAGTTATCGGGACAGGGGGCAAGAGACCCAGTACTTC. As protein: CASSYRDRGQETQYF.

CDR3 in DNA: TGTGCCATCAGTGAGCAGGGCCTTAGTCCCTCCTACGAGCAGTACTTC. It specifies CAISEQGLSPSYEQYF. This rearrangement joins TRBV10-3 to TRBJ2-7; the D gene is possibly TRBD1 (5 bases). Germline CDR1 is ENHRY and CDR2 is SYGVKD. The V end lost 2 bases, the J end lost 0 bases, and 14 bases lay between the germline ends. The CDR3 spans 16 residues.

The chain uses TRBV9 and TRBJ1-3; tentative D call: TRBD1 (6 bases). CDR3 length: 16 amino acids. The germline V gene encodes CDR1 SGDLS and CDR2 YYNGEE. V dropped 4 bases and J dropped 0 bases, with 14 bases sitting between them. CDR3 sequence: CASSPRGASSGNTIYF. The CDR3 coding sequence is TGTGCCAGCAGCCCACGGGGGGCTTCCTCTGGAAACACCATATATTTT.

This clone came up once. The V and J genes are TRBV9 and TRBJ2-3, with TRBD2 matching over 14 bases. CDR1 is SGDLS and CDR2 is YYNGEE in the germline V gene. V trimming: 2 bases; J trimming: 6 bases; junction bases outside the gene matches: 5. This CDR3 region has 16 residues. CDR3: CASSVAGTSGSDTQYF. Written as DNA, the CDR3 is TGTGCCAGCAGCGTGGCCGGGACTAGCGGGAGCGATACGCAGTATTTT.

The V gene is TRBV25-1, the J gene TRBJ2-5; TRBD2 aligns across 9 bases. Germline CDR1 MGHDK, CDR2 SYGVNS. V lost 4 bases, J lost 6 bases, and 9 bases stayed unmatched. This CDR3 has 15 residues. The CDR3 protein is CASSVVGTSSQTQYF. The CDR3 DNA is TGTGCCAGCAGTGTAGTAGGGACTAGCTCGCAGACCCAGTACTTC.

CDR3 nucleotides: TGTGCCAGCAGCCCTACCGCGGGACAGAGGGGCACCGGGGAGCTGTTTTTT. Translation gives CASSPTAGQRGTGELFF. This chain uses TRBV28 with TRBJ2-2; D is perhaps TRBD1 (7 bases). Between the trimmed V and J ends, which lost 6 bases and 4 bases, there was a span of 21 bases. Germline-derived CDR1 and CDR2 are MDHEN and SYDVKM. The CDR3 length is 17 residues.

The genes are TRBV11-2 and TRBJ1-2; D not resolved. CDR1 and CDR2 from the germline V gene are SGHAT and FQNNGV. This CDR3 is built from 15 residues. Trimming removed 5 bases at V and 6 bases at J, with 19 bases between. The chain's CDR3 is CASSPEPIRRNGYTF. The DNA of the CDR3 is TGTGCCAGCAGCCCAGAACCCATCAGACGGAATGGCTACACCTTC.

A few counts support this clone. The chain links TRBV5-1 to TRBJ1-6; D remains ambiguous. The V end lost 0 bases, the J end lost 7 bases, and 11 bases lay between the germline ends. Germline V gene lookup returns CDR1 SGHRS and CDR2 YFSETQ. The CDR3 is 15 residues long. CDR3 protein: CASSLGRRLNSPLHF. The CDR3 coding sequence is TGCGCCAGCAGCTTGGGTCGACGGCTAAATTCACCCCTCCACTTT.

The V and J genes are TRBV4-3 and TRBJ1-4, with 9 bases identical to TRBD1. The CDR3 loop spans 16 amino acids. Germline V gene lookup returns CDR1 LGHNA and CDR2 YSLEER. V trimming: 4 bases; J trimming: 8 bases; junction bases outside the gene matches: 11. The CDR3 is CASSPSKQGAREKLFF. CDR3 sequence (DNA): TGCGCCAGCAGCCCGTCAAAACAGGGGGCAAGGGAAAAACTGTTTTTT.

The chain recombines TRBV28 with TRBJ2-2, with unresolved D. Germline V gives CDR1 MDHEN, CDR2 SYDVKM. V was shortened by 8 bases and J by 5 bases, with 12 bases between the two germline ends. The CDR3 is 13 residues long. CDR3 nucleotides: TGTGCCAGCTTACCGGGTTTGACCGGGGAGCTGTTTTTT. This encodes CASLPGLTGELFF.

The genes are TRBV21-1 and TRBJ2-7; the DNA was not compared with TRBD2, the D call given in the table. TRBV21-1 is classified as a pseudogene. The CDR3 spans 16 residues. CDR3 sequence (DNA): TGTGCCAGCAGCAAACGGGAGGGCATGGCCCTGGGAGAGCAGTACTTC. Its translation is CASSKREGMALGEQYF.

The V call is TRBV30, the J call TRBJ1-2, with D maybe TRBD1 (5 bases). V shed 1 base and J shed 4 bases, with 10 bases lying between them. CDR1 and CDR2 (germline): GTSNPN, SVGIG (reference sequence). The CDR3 runs to 13 residues. The DNA for the CDR3 is TGTGCCTGGAGTGCCTCCGGGACCTATGGCTACACCTTC. Amino acids: CAWSASGTYGYTF.

The J gene is TRBJ2-1, the V gene TRBV6-1; 7 bases line up with TRBD2. CDR3 size: 16 residues. Germline trimming cut 0 bases from V and 8 bases from J; bases unmatched to any gene: 10. The V gene's germline CDR1 is MNHNS and CDR2 SASEGT. CDR3 coding DNA: TGTGCCAGCAGTGAAGCGCCTTACGGCGGGAGCGATGAGCAGTTCTTC. It encodes CASSEAPYGGSDEQFF.

This clone occurred many times. The chain carries TRBV5-1 and TRBJ2-1; 7 nucleotides align to TRBD1. The CDR3 consists of 16 residues. The J segment lost 4 bases and the V segment lost 0 bases, leaving 7 bases of the junction unmatched. The V gene's germline CDR1 is SGHRS and CDR2 YFSETQ. CDR3 amino acids: CASSLERGQLYNEQFF. The CDR3 nucleotides read TGCGCCAGCAGCTTGGAGAGGGGACAGCTATACAATGAGCAGTTCTTC.

The gene calls are TRBV6-4 and TRBJ2-3; TRBD2 matches 12 bases. V was clipped by 3 bases and J by 3 bases; unmatched bases: 1. The CDR3 has 15 residues. The germline V gene has CDR1 MRHNA and CDR2 SNTAGT. CDR3 loop: CASSEGTSGTDTQYF. The DNA for the CDR3 is TGTGCCAGCAGTGAGGGGACTAGCGGGACAGATACGCAGTATTTT.

V usage is TRBV27 and J usage is TRBJ2-4; possible D gene TRBD2, 5 bases. Per the germline V gene, CDR1 is MNHEY and CDR2 is SMNVEV (reference sequence). This CDR3 comprises 13 residues. The ends were cut back, 6 bases at V and 6 bases at J, with 12 bases in the middle. The CDR3 sequence is CASSFRGSNIQYF. In DNA form, the CDR3 reads TGTGCCAGCAGCTTCCGAGGGTCAAACATTCAGTACTTC.

This chain links TRBV6-1 with TRBJ2-7; D is unresolved. The germline CDR1 and CDR2 sequences are MNHNS and SASEGT. The V end was cut by 5 bases, the J end by 4 bases, with 6 bases between. The CDR3 is 11 amino acids. The CDR3 DNA sequence: TGTGCCAGCAGTAATCGTTACGAGCAGTACTTC. It encodes CASSNRYEQYF.

This chain links TRBV29-1 with TRBJ2-2; 10 bases map to TRBD2. Per the germline V gene, CDR1 is SQVTM and CDR2 is ANQGSEA. V trimming: 7 bases; J trimming: 2 bases; junction bases outside the gene matches: 4. The CDR3 totals 14 residues. For the CDR3, the DNA is TGCAGCGCCCGGACTAGCGGTAACACCGGGGAGCTGTTTTTT. Translated: CSARTSGNTGELFF.

The table lists this clone with a few counts. J is TRBJ2-5 and V is TRBV6-1, with a tentative D call TRBD2 (6 bases). Germline V gene sequence: CDR1 MNHNS, CDR2 SASEGT. The V end was cut by 4 bases, the J end by 1 base, with 10 bases between. This CDR3 spans 14 amino acids. CDR3 DNA: TGTGCCAGCAGTGCTGCCGGGGGCCAAGAGACCCAGTACTTC. This encodes CASSAAGGQETQYF.

The chain links TRBV28 to TRBJ2-7, with 8 bases identical to TRBD2. The CDR3 covers 16 residues. Trimming took 2 bases from V and 4 from J; bases not matched to a gene: 10. Per the germline V gene, CDR1 is MDHEN and CDR2 is SYDVKM. The DNA for the CDR3 is TGTGCCAGCAGTTTAGCCGGACTAGCTGGGCTATACGAGCAGTACTTC. Protein sequence: CASSLAGLAGLYEQYF.